The next 4 T cell receptor beta chains were all read from a single sample in a study of shared clonotypes between healthy human individuals. Naive CD8 cells, CD45RO-negative and positively selected for CCR7, excluded terminally differentiated effector memory CD45RA+ cells. Here immunoSEQ multiplex PCR was the method, and the copy in TCRdb shows in-frame clones only, minus some. The sample yields about 700,000 clones, 92% seen once. The sample was naive CD8+ T cells sorted from blood. The receptors come from a man between 25 and 39 years old in good health.

The chain recombines TRBV6-5 with TRBJ2-6, with no clear D. Germline V CDR1 and CDR2: MNHEY, SVGAGI. The length of the CDR3 is 12 residues. Trimming shortened V by 10 bases and J by 0 bases, and 4 bases separated the two germline ends. Here the CDR3 reads CATRSGANVLTF. The CDR3 DNA reads TGTGCCACCCGCTCTGGGGCCAACGTCCTGACTTTC.

The rearrangement links TRBV7-9 to TRBJ2-5, with D uncertain. The V and J ends lost 3 bases and 5 bases respectively, with 10 bases between them. The CDR3 length is 13 residues. Germline loops: CDR1 SEHNR, CDR2 FQNEAQ (reference sequence). The CDR3 nucleotides are TGTGCCAGCAGCTTCATGACCGCGGAGACCCAGTACTTC. Amino acid sequence: CASSFMTAETQYF.

The gene calls are TRBV5-5 and TRBJ2-7; 9 positions match TRBD1. Trimming cost V 2 bases and J 3 bases; bases outside gene matches: 6. This CDR3 has 15 residues. CDR1 is SGHKS and CDR2 is YYEKEE in the germline V gene (reference sequence). This CDR3 is CASSLQGARDYEQYF. The CDR3 nucleotides read TGTGCCAGCAGCTTACAGGGGGCGCGGGACTACGAGCAGTACTTC.

This chain uses TRBV6-1 with TRBJ2-2; 10 nucleotides line up with TRBD1. This CDR3 comprises 16 residues. Germline V gene sequence: CDR1 MNHNS, CDR2 SASEGT. V lost 0 bases to trimming and J lost 4 bases; unmatched junction nucleotides: 2. CDR3 nucleotides: TGTGCCAGCAGTGAAGCGGGACAGGGGATCACCGGGGAGCTGTTTTTT. Protein sequence: CASSEAGQGITGELFF.